This paragraph covers one T cell receptor (beta chain) sequence. This table comes from immunoSEQ multiplex PCR, and its TCRdb copy is limited to in-frame clones, with some not included. Here the sample spans more than 300,000 clones, approximately 89% being singletons. From germline, CDR1 is SGHKS and CDR2 YYEKEE (reference sequence). CDR3 size: 15 residues. Trimming removed 0 bases from V and 4 bases from J, with 8 bases in between. The record originates from a study of blood T cell repertoires in COVID-19. The V and J genes are TRBV5-5 and TRBJ1-6; D not certain. The sequence was obtained from a middle-aged woman who had been exposed to COVID-19. Sequenced material: PBMCs or T cells enriched from blood (not recorded which). The CDR3 nucleotides read TGTGCCAGCAGCTTGGTGGCAAGATATAATTCACCCCTCCACTTT. Protein: CASSLVARYNSPLHF. The full variable domain, its missing parts supplied by reference TRBV5-5 and TRBJ1-6, is DAGVTQSPTHLIKTRGQQVTLRCSPISGHKSVSWYQQVLGQGPQFIFQYYEKEERGRGNFPDRFSARQFPNYSSELNVNALLLGDSALYLCASSLVARYNSPLHFGNGTRLTVT.